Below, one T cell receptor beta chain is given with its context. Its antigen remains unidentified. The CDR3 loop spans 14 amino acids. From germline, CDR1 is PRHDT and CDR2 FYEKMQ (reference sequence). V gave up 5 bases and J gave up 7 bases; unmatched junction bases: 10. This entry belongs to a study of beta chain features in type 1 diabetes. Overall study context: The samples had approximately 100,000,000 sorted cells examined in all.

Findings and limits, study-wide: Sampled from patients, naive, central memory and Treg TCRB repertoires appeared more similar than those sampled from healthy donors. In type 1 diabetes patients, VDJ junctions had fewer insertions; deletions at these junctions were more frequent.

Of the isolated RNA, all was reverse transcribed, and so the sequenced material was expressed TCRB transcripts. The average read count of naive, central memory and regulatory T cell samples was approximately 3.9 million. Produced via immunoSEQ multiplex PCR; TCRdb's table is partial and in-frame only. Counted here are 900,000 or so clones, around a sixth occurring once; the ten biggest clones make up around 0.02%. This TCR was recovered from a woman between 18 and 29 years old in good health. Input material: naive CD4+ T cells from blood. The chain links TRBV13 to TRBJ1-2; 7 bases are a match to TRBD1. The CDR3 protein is CASSVDRVSGGYTF. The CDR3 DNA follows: TGTGCCAGCAGCGTCGACAGGGTCTCGGGTGGCTACACCTTC.